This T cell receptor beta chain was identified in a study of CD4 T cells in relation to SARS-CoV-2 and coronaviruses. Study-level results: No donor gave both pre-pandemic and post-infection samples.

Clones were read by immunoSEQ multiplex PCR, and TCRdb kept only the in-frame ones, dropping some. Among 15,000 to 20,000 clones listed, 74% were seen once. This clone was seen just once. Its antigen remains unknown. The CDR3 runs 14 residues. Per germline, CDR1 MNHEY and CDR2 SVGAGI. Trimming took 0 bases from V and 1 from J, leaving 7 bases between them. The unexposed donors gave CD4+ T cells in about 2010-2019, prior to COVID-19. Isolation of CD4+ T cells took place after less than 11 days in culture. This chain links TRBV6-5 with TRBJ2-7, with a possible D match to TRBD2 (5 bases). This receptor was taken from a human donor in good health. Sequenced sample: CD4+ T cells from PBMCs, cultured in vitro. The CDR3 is CASSYSRVSYEQYF. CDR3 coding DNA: TGTGCCAGCAGTTACTCGAGGGTTTCCTACGAGCAGTACTTC.